These 14 T cell receptor beta chains were sequenced from one sample in a study of T-cell reconstitution after alpha-beta-depleted transplantation in children. TCRbeta library construction was performed incorporating unique molecular identifiers. TCRdb fed the PCR reads into MiXCR, producing one record per CDR3 protein. The sample has around 800,000 distinct CDR3 sequences; 15% to 20% are singletons. The specimen comprised PBMCs, mostly from graft donor cells, sampled 360 days after TCRalphabeta/CD19-depleted stem cell transplant. Receptor source: a male patient younger than 18 who had a stem cell transplant for acute lymphoblastic leukemia, so the T cells may come from the graft donor.

This clonotype was counted a few times. The chain has TRBV4-2 and TRBJ1-1; D not resolved. Looked up from germline, CDR1 is LGHNA and CDR2 is YNFKEQ. The CDR3 spans 16 residues. Trimming stripped 0 bases from V and 1 base from J, with 12 bases between. The CDR3 loop is CASSQDPGSRNTEAFF. CDR3 bases: TGTGCCAGCAGCCAAGATCCGGGTTCTAGGAACACTGAAGCTTTCTTT.

The CDR3 DNA follows: TGTGCCAGCGCGGCGGGACTAGCGTACAATGAGCAGTTCTTC. This sequence encodes CASAAGLAYNEQFF. V and J are TRBV6-1 and TRBJ2-1; the match to TRBD2 covers 10 bases. The J segment lost 4 bases and the V segment lost 8 bases, leaving 5 bases of the junction unmatched. From germline, CDR1 is MNHNS and CDR2 SASEGT. CDR3 size: 14 residues.

The chain's CDR3 is CASSLDISGGATAYEQYF. As DNA, the CDR3 is TGTGCCAGCAGCTTAGATATATCAGGAGGGGCGACGGCCTACGAGCAGTACTTC. This rearrangement joins TRBV11-2 to TRBJ2-7; D perhaps matches TRBD2 (6 bases). V was trimmed by 0 bases and J by 2 bases, leaving 20 bases between them. Germline values: CDR1 SGHAT, CDR2 FQNNGV. This CDR3 region has 18 residues.

V and J are TRBV27 and TRBJ1-6; 7 nucleotides align to TRBD1. The V segment lost 4 bases and the J segment 7 bases; nucleotides outside the gene matches: 4. This CDR3 comprises 14 residues. From germline, CDR1 is MNHEY and CDR2 SMNVEV (reference sequence). DNA of the CDR3: TGTGCCAGCAGTTACGACAGGGAAAATTCACCCCTCCACTTT. It codes for CASSYDRENSPLHF.

Many counts were recorded for this clonotype. CDR3 sequence reads: CASSFTGRTDTQYF. In DNA, the CDR3 is TGTGCCAGCAGTTTTACTGGGCGCACAGATACGCAGTATTTT. J is TRBJ2-3 and V is TRBV12-3 or TRBV12-4; D remains unclear. Deletions cut 3 bases from V and 1 base from J, with 8 bases between. The CDR3 has 14 residues.

The gene calls are TRBV13 and TRBJ2-7; TRBD2 agrees at 7 bases. V was pared by 5 bases and J by 2 bases, with 12 bases of the junction left unmatched. This CDR3 is 16 amino acids long. Germline V lookup: CDR1 PRHDT, CDR2 FYEKMQ (reference sequence). CDR3 sequence: CASSLLWGRGPYEQYF. Here the CDR3 DNA reads TGTGCCAGCAGCCTCCTATGGGGGAGGGGTCCCTACGAGCAGTACTTC.

The chain has TRBV4-1 and TRBJ2-2; D unclear. CDR1 is MGHRA and CDR2 is YSYEKL in the germline V gene. V lost 3 bases, J lost 0 bases, and 8 bases lay in between. The CDR3 length is 15 residues. CDR3 amino acids: CASSHISANTGELFF. The CDR3 DNA reads TGCGCCAGCAGCCATATCAGCGCGAACACCGGGGAGCTGTTTTTT.

This clonotype was detected only a few times. The V gene is TRBV29-1, the J gene TRBJ2-5; possible D gene TRBD1, 5 bases. The CDR3 contains 11 residues. Trimming left V 5 bases short and J 7 bases short, with 11 bases between. The germline V gene has CDR1 SQVTM and CDR2 ANQGSEA. The CDR3 loop is CSVLWGATQYF. Here the CDR3 DNA reads TGCAGCGTTTTGTGGGGCGCGACCCAGTACTTC. Using reference TRBV29-1 and TRBJ2-5 for the parts outside the CDR3, the full variable domain is SAVISQKPSRDICQRGTSLTIQCQVDSQVTMMFWYRQQPGQSLTLIATANQGSEATYESGFVIDKFPISRPNLTFSTLTVSNMSPEDSSIYLCSVLWGATQYFGPGTRLLVL.

This clonotype was found many times. The CDR3 region is CASSPGGGYNEQFF. The CDR3 nucleotides read TGTGCCAGCAGTCCAGGGGGAGGCTACAATGAGCAGTTCTTC. The genes are TRBV2 and TRBJ2-1; TRBD1 is a possible D gene (7 bases). V lost 5 bases to trimming and J lost 3 bases, with 11 bases between them. The CDR3 spans 14 residues. Per the germline V gene, CDR1 is SNHLY and CDR2 is FYNNEI.

This clonotype was seen once. This sequence may be a read error, since a much larger clone differs from it by one base. Because the CDR3 is missing its conserved closing phenylalanine or tryptophan, this is likely a read error. The chain carries TRBV29-1 and TRBJ2-7; TRBD2 is a possible D gene (6 bases). CDR3 size: 12 residues. In germline, CDR1 is SQVTM, CDR2 ANQGSEA. With 6 bases removed from V and 1 base from J, the gap between germline ends came to 10 bases. The DNA of the CDR3 is TGCAGCGTGGCAGGGACTTCCTACGAGCAGTACTAC. This gives the protein CSVAGTSYEQYY.

The chain carries TRBV27 and TRBJ2-3; 8 bases align to TRBD2. CDR3 length: 18 residues. With V trimmed by 3 bases and J by 0 bases, 11 bases remained unmatched. CDR1 MNHEY and CDR2 SMNVEV come from the germline V gene (reference sequence). CDR3 DNA sequence: TGTGCCAGCAGTTTGAACGGGAGGGTTCCTACTAGCACAGATACGCAGTATTTT. Encoded protein: CASSLNGRVPTSTDTQYF.

In this sample, this clonotype turned up many times. The chain is built from TRBV7-3 and TRBJ2-1, with D possibly being TRBD2 (5 bases). Trimming cost V 5 bases and J 0 bases, with 14 bases left between them. This CDR3 comprises 16 residues. Germline V gene lookup returns CDR1 SGHTA and CDR2 FQGTGA. The CDR3 protein is CASSRISGASYNEQFF. The CDR3 DNA reads as TGTGCCAGCAGCAGAATAAGCGGAGCCTCCTACAATGAGCAGTTCTTC.

V is TRBV15 and J is TRBJ2-1, with 9 positions matching TRBD2. Germline CDR1 and CDR2: LNHNV and YYDKDF (reference sequence). V was pared by 5 bases and J by 8 bases, with 16 bases of the junction left unmatched. This CDR3 region has 17 residues. CDR3: CATSSPSSGRPGDEQFF. The CDR3 region has the DNA TGTGCCACCAGCTCCCCCTCGAGCGGGAGGCCTGGAGATGAGCAGTTCTTC. The full variable domain, completed using reference TRBV15 and TRBJ2-1, is DAMVIQNPRYQVTQFGKPVTLSCSQTLNHNVMYWYQQKSSQAPKLLFHYYDKDFNNEADTPDNFQSRRPNTSFCFLDIRSPGLGDTAMYLCATSSPSSGRPGDEQFFGPGTRLTVL.

The CDR3 here is CASSQLVTTRNEQFF. The DNA for the CDR3 is TGTGCCAGCAGCCAACTAGTCACTACGCGCAATGAGCAGTTCTTC. The V gene is TRBV14, the J gene TRBJ2-1; no clear D. Germline CDR1 reads SGHDN; CDR2 reads FVKESK. The CDR3 has 15 amino acids. The V and J ends lost 2 bases and 6 bases respectively, with 14 bases between them.